This T cell receptor beta chain stems from a study of T cells in Graves' hyperthyroidism and ophthalmopathy. Patients were excluded because of uncontrolled infection, other autoimmune disease, pregnancy or lactation. Diagnostic decisions used clinical symptoms, serum thyroxine and TRAb, thyroid ultrasound and orbital computed tomography. General study points: The model's output predicted ophthalmopathy at a median of around 6.9 months prior to onset. Most thyroid-expanded clonotypes above 0.001 were also found in blood.

TCR beta CDR3 regions were amplified from RNA transcripts. An initial round of RT-PCR targeting the TCR CDR3 relied on the HTBI primer set. One entry per CDR3 protein, called by TCRdb with MiXCR from the multiplex PCR reads. This sample has a few hundred thousand distinct CDR3 sequences; 40% to 55% occur once, and the top ten carry 15% to 20%. V was clipped by 6 bases and J by 5 bases, with 17 bases between them. Germline V gives CDR1 SGHVS, CDR2 FQNEAQ. The CDR3 has 14 amino acids. This clonotype has at least ten counts. The antigen is unknown. Sequencing used peripheral blood or thyroid tissue (not recorded which). The sequence came from an adult woman with Graves' disease, either hyperthyroidism or ophthalmopathy (not recorded which). V and J are TRBV7-8 and TRBJ2-7; D remains unclear. In nucleotides, the CDR3 is TGTGCCAGCAGTGGGCGGAAGGGTGGCCACGAGCAGTACTTC. Its translation: CASSGRKGGHEQYF.